The source of this T cell receptor beta chain is a study of T-cell memory formation after mild COVID-19. As for the study in general: Clustering of TCRs was largely donor specific.

Germline CDR1 MDHEN, CDR2 SYDVKM. The CDR3 runs 14 residues. V lost 2 bases and J lost 3, with 10 bases in between. Concerning this clonotype itself: The antigen is undetermined.

From the 5' RACE reads, TCRdb called clonotypes with MiXCR, one entry per CDR3 protein. The sample includes more than 300,000 distinct CDR3 sequences, roughly 13% seen only once; the top ten take about 24%. Study outcomes and limitations: Clones that got smaller from day 15 to 85 had even CD4/CD8, while clones growing later tipped toward CD4+. In pre-infection memory, a portion of responding clones appeared, which suggested that cross-reactive memory joined.

The genes are TRBV28 and TRBJ1-1; D gene ambiguous. The sample consisted of PBMCs or a T cell subset sorted from them (not recorded which). This TCR derives from a man between 18 and 35 years old who had mild COVID-19 (a few samples of this study predate the infection). Cell type and time point are not known. CDR3 bases: TGTGCCAGCAGTTTACGTCAACTAGACACTGAAGCTTTCTTT. The encoded protein is CASSLRQLDTEAFF.